This TCR beta chain was identified during a study of patients and donors after allogeneic stem cell transplantation. The ends lost 2 bases at V and 0 bases at J; junction bases unmatched: 5. CDR3 length: 17 amino acids. Germline-derived CDR1 and CDR2 are SGHRS and YFSETQ. TCRdb re-derived calls from the RT-PCR reads in MiXCR, one entry per CDR3 protein. The sample contains approximately 170,000 distinct CDR3 sequences, approximately 22% of which appear only once. The sequence derives from a human donor who was either an allogeneic HSCT recipient or a stem cell or donor lymphocyte infusion donor (not recorded which). It is not recorded whose cells these are; they may come from a transplant donor. J is TRBJ2-2 and V is TRBV5-1, with 9 nucleotides matching TRBD2. The sample comprised blood, either unsorted or a sorted T cell fraction (not recorded which). CDR3 in DNA: TGCGCCAGCAGCTTTGATAGCGGGGGCCCGAACACCGGGGAGCTGTTTTTT. Translated: CASSFDSGGPNTGELFF.